This T cell receptor (beta chain) was retrieved from a study of shared clonotypes between healthy human individuals. Produced via immunoSEQ multiplex PCR; TCRdb's table is partial and in-frame only. The sample comprises around 2,000,000 clones, over 85% of which are singletons, and more than 0.1% rests with the top ten. This receptor was obtained from a man in his late teens or twenties in good health. Material: naive CD4+ T cells sorted from blood. Subset reported: CD45RA+ positively selected.

CDR3 nucleotide sequence: TGTGCCAGCAGTTACTCGAACGGACGGCAGTACTTC. Protein: CASSYSNGRQYF. This chain connects TRBV6-5 to TRBJ2-7; D unresolved. V dropped 0 bases and J dropped 9 bases, with 9 bases sitting between them. The V gene's germline CDR1 is MNHEY and CDR2 SVGAGI. The CDR3 covers 12 residues.